The clone carrying this T cell receptor gamma chain is classed as large (0.1 to 1%). Its specificity is unknown. The junction does not match germline at one end; this may be a read error. This entry is derived from a study of intestinal T cells in coeliac disease. For the study at large: Mean age was roughly 15 for coeliac patients versus roughly 57 for controls. Findings of the study overall: Using TRD kmers, classification was 22 of 22 correct; leave-one-out accuracy reportedly about 91%. Each sample likely lost a proportion of TCR sequences from degraded FFPE DNA.

The TRG library came from 200 ng of biopsy DNA amplified with LymphoTrack primers. TCRdb re-called the multiplex PCR reads using CATT. The sample gives about 670 gamma-chain clones, 48% of which show up once; roughly a quarter is in the top ten. Genomic DNA came from ten approximately 4.7-µm formalin-fixed paraffin-embedded scrolls per case. The CDR3 totals 13 residues. Germline V gene data show CDR1 as GITISATS and CDR2 as ISYDGTV (reference sequence). This receptor was obtained from a human donor with celiac disease. The chain couples TRGV9 to TRGJP. Source material: a duodenal biopsy. CDR3 nucleotides: TGTGCCTTGTGGGATCTTCAGTTGGGCAAAAAAGTGTTC. Translating gives CALWDLQLGKKVF.